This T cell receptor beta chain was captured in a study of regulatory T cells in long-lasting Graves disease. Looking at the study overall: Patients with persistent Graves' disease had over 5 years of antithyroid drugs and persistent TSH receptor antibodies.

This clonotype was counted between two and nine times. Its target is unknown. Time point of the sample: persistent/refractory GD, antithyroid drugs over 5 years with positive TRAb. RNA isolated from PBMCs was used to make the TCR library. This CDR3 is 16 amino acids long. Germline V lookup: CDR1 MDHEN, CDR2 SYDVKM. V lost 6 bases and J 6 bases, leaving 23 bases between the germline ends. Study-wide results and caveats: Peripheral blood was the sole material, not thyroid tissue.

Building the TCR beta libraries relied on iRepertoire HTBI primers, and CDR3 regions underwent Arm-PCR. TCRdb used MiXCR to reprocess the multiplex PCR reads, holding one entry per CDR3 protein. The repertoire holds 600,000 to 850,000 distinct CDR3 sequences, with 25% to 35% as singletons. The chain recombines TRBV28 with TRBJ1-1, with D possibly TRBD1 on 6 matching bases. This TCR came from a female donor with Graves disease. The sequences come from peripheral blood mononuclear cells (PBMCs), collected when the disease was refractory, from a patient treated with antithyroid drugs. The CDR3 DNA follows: TGTGCCAGCAGCACCTTCTGGACAGCAGAGGAGGCTGAAGCTTTCTTT. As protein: CASSTFWTAEEAEAFF. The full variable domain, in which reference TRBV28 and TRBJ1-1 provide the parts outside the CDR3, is DVKVTQSSRYLVKRTGEKVFLECVQDMDHENMFWYRQDPGLGLRLIYFSYDVKMKEKGDIPEGYSVSREKKERFSLILESASTNQTSMYLCASSTFWTAEEAEAFFGQGTRLTVV.